This is a list of T cell receptor beta chains from one sample in a study of CD8 T cells in ankylosing spondylitis. TCRdb passed the 5' RACE reads through MiXCR, listing each CDR3 protein once. The data hold some 130,000 distinct CDR3 sequences, with roughly 13% observed a single time. The material sequenced was blood, either unsorted or a sorted T cell fraction (not recorded which). These receptors originate from a female donor with ankylosing spondylitis or in good health (not recorded which). The CDR3 runs from the conserved cysteine through the conserved F or W. The D gene is left open where the match is weak. Some rows have no size entry. The others give once, few or many, or a class for an expanded clone.

j_call | d_call | clone_size | v_call | cdr3_aa | cdr3_nt
TRBJ2-7 | TRBD2 | many | TRBV29-1 | CSVEGGLAGIFYEQYF | TGCAGCGTTGAAGGGGGACTAGCGGGAATATTCTACGAGCAGTACTTC
TRBJ2-1 | NA | many | TRBV11-2 | CASSLSALEPYNEQFF | TGTGCCAGCAGCTTGTCCGCCCTAGAGCCTTACAATGAGCAGTTCTTC
TRBJ2-1 | TRBD2 | NA | TRBV7-2 | CASSLAHLAAHFNEQFF | TGTGCCAGCAGCTTAGCACACCTAGCGGCCCATTTTAATGAGCAGTTCTTC
TRBJ2-7 | NA | NA | TRBV27 | CATSDVGGEQYF | TGTGCCACCTCGGACGTAGGCGGGGAGCAGTACTTC
TRBJ2-1 | TRBD1 | many | TRBV10-3 | CAISVGQASEQFF | TGTGCCATCAGTGTCGGACAGGCGTCTGAGCAGTTCTTC
TRBJ2-1 | NA | many | TRBV25-1 | CASSEVYAGEQFF | TGTGCCAGCAGTGAAGTCTACGCCGGTGAGCAGTTCTTC
TRBJ2-1 | TRBD2 | NA | TRBV5-1 | CASSLSPSGYNEQFF | TGCGCCAGCAGCTTGTCCCCTAGCGGGTACAATGAGCAGTTCTTC
TRBJ2-1 | TRBD1 | few | TRBV5-1 | CASSLEGAQEQFF | TGCGCCAGCAGCTTGGAGGGGGCTCAAGAGCAGTTCTTC
TRBJ2-7 | NA | NA | TRBV2 | CASSGESSYEQYF | TGTGCCAGCAGTGGGGAAAGCTCCTACGAGCAGTACTTC
TRBJ2-3 | TRBD2 | few | TRBV5-4 | CASSFRAGADTQYF | TGTGCCAGCAGCTTTCGGGCGGGGGCAGATACGCAGTATTTT
TRBJ1-2 | TRBD1 | NA | TRBV12-3/TRBV12-4 | CASSLVAGGFYGYTF | TGTGCCAGCAGTTTAGTCGCAGGGGGCTTTTATGGCTACACCTTC
TRBJ1-2 | TRBD1 | few | TRBV5-1 | CASSLDGTGLNRGYTF | TGCGCCAGCAGCTTGGACGGGACAGGGCTTAACCGTGGCTACACCTTC
TRBJ2-1 | NA | NA | TRBV24-1 | CASSDFWQTEQFF | TGTGCCTCCAGTGATTTTTGGCAAACTGAGCAGTTCTTC
TRBJ2-7 | NA | NA | TRBV2 | CASSAWEETNF | TGTGCCAGCAGTGCTTGGGAAGAGACGAACTTC
TRBJ2-2 | NA | NA | TRBV20-1 | CSARSSVVDTGELFF | TGCAGTGCTAGATCGAGCGTGGTTGACACCGGGGAGCTGTTTTTT
TRBJ2-1 | NA | NA | TRBV6-1 | CASSPLGERLRADEQFF | TGTGCCAGCAGTCCCCTCGGGGAGCGGCTTAGGGCAGATGAGCAGTTCTTC
TRBJ2-7 | NA | NA | TRBV27 | CASSRVGTTYEQYF | TGTGCCAGCAGCAGAGTGGGCACCACTTACGAGCAGTACTTC
TRBJ2-3 | NA | many | TRBV20-1 | CSARDTSPSTDTQYF | TGCAGTGCTAGAGATACCAGCCCTAGCACAGATACGCAGTATTTT
TRBJ2-3 | NA | few | TRBV5-1 | CASSTGSTDTQYF | TGCGCCAGCAGCACGGGGTCCACAGATACGCAGTATTTT
TRBJ1-5 | NA | few | TRBV28 | CASSFPMGGARYQPQHF | TGTGCCAGCAGTTTCCCTATGGGAGGGGCTAGATATCAGCCCCAGCATTTT
TRBJ2-2 | NA | few | TRBV12-3/TRBV12-4 | CASSRVPAGNTGELFF | TGTGCCAGCAGTAGAGTCCCGGCGGGGAACACCGGGGAGCTGTTTTTT
TRBJ2-3 | TRBD1 | many | TRBV12-3/TRBV12-4 | CASREGTGPTDTQYF | TGTGCCAGCAGGGAGGGGACAGGGCCAACAGATACGCAGTATTTT
TRBJ2-3 | NA | many | TRBV29-1 | CSARDSTDTQYF | TGCAGCGCTCGGGACAGCACAGATACGCAGTATTTT
TRBJ2-1 | NA | few | TRBV5-1 | CASSRDGSYNEQFF | TGCGCCAGCAGCCGGGACGGTTCCTACAATGAGCAGTTCTTC
TRBJ2-2 | NA | NA | TRBV12-3/TRBV12-4 | CASTFEAGTSGTGELFF | TGTGCCAGCACCTTTGAGGCCGGGACTTCGGGGACCGGGGAGCTGTTTTTT
TRBJ2-7 | NA | NA | TRBV6-9 | CASSYSISVHYEQYF | TGTGCCAGCAGTTATTCAATTAGCGTTCACTACGAGCAGTACTTC
TRBJ2-1 | NA | NA | TRBV12-3/TRBV12-4 | CASSSGTQIRQFF | TGTGCCAGCAGTTCCGGGACTCAGATTCGGCAGTTCTTC
TRBJ2-1 | NA | many | TRBV20-1 | CSARRGGLYNEQFF | TGCAGTGCTAGAAGAGGTGGACTCTACAATGAGCAGTTCTTC
TRBJ2-6 | NA | NA | TRBV7-9 | CASSALRSSGANGLTF | TGTGCCAGCAGCGCACTCAGGAGCTCTGGGGCCAACGGCCTGACTTTC
TRBJ1-2 | TRBD1 | many | TRBV12-3/TRBV12-4 | CATLTQGSYGYTF | TGTGCCACTTTAACACAGGGGTCCTATGGCTACACCTTC
TRBJ2-5 | NA | many | TRBV20-1 | CSARDLLPRTKETQYF | TGCAGTGCTAGAGATTTACTTCCTAGGACCAAAGAGACCCAGTACTTC
TRBJ2-2 | NA | few | TRBV12-3/TRBV12-4 | CASRRGAGELFF | TGTGCCAGCAGACGGGGGGCTGGGGAGCTGTTTTTT
TRBJ2-2 | TRBD2 | few | TRBV20-1 | CSASVLADTGELFF | TGCAGTGCTAGCGTCCTAGCGGACACCGGGGAGCTGTTTTTT
TRBJ2-5 | TRBD1 | NA | TRBV20-1 | CSALVLPGTGGAGTQYF | TGCAGTGCTTTAGTGCTTCCTGGGACAGGGGGCGCCGGGACCCAGTACTTC
TRBJ2-7 | NA | NA | TRBV20-1 | CSAARGGYEQYF | TGCAGTGCAGCCAGGGGAGGTTACGAGCAGTACTTC
TRBJ1-3 | NA | NA | TRBV7-2 | CASSGASPGNTIYF | TGTGCCAGCAGCGGAGCGTCCCCAGGAAACACCATATATTTT
TRBJ2-7 | NA | few | TRBV20-1 | CSARDTHYEQYF | TGCAGTGCTAGAGATACCCACTACGAGCAGTACTTC
TRBJ2-7 | NA | many | TRBV20-1 | CSANGPHEQYF | TGCAGTGCCAACGGCCCCCACGAGCAGTACTTC
TRBJ1-2 | NA | many | TRBV12-3/TRBV12-4 | CASTLRGQDGYTF | TGTGCCAGCACCTTACGGGGGCAGGATGGCTACACCTTC
TRBJ2-5 | NA | NA | TRBV2 | CASSGDETEVAQYF | TGTGCCAGCAGTGGGGACGAGACAGAAGTCGCCCAGTACTTC
TRBJ2-7 | TRBD1 | many | TRBV6-2/TRBV6-3 | CASRSPGQGTYEQYF | TGTGCCAGCAGGAGTCCGGGACAGGGAACCTACGAGCAGTACTTC
TRBJ2-3 | TRBD2 | few | TRBV7-9 | CASSPILAGGPNTQYF | TGTGCCAGCAGTCCAATCCTAGCGGGAGGGCCTAATACGCAGTATTTT
TRBJ2-3 | TRBD1 | many | TRBV9 | CASSGGQYTDTQYF | TGTGCCAGCAGCGGGGGACAGTACACAGATACGCAGTATTTT
TRBJ2-5 | TRBD1 | many | TRBV6-1 | CASSARQGGQETQYF | TGTGCCAGCAGTGCTCGACAGGGCGGCCAAGAGACCCAGTACTTC
TRBJ2-7 | NA | many | TRBV10-3 | CAISEKYEQYF | TGTGCCATCAGTGAGAAGTACGAGCAGTACTTC
TRBJ2-1 | NA | NA | TRBV11-2 | CASSLPWGKAYNEQFF | TGTGCCAGCAGCTTACCGTGGGGCAAGGCCTACAATGAGCAGTTCTTC
TRBJ2-6 | NA | NA | TRBV5-1 | CASAIGGSGANVLTF | TGCGCCAGCGCCATTGGCGGGTCTGGGGCCAACGTCCTGACTTTC
TRBJ1-5 | NA | many | TRBV20-1 | CSMGPNQPQHF | TGCAGTATGGGACCTAATCAGCCCCAGCATTTT
TRBJ2-7 | NA | few | TRBV6-1 | CASSGPIGVYEQYF | TGTGCCAGCAGTGGGCCGATCGGAGTTTACGAGCAGTACTTC
TRBJ2-4 | NA | many | TRBV7-2 | CASSLAAGANIQYF | TGTGCCAGCAGCTTAGCGGCAGGGGCAAACATTCAGTACTTC
TRBJ2-1 | NA | few | TRBV21-1 | CASSWSTTLYNEQFF | TGTGCCAGCAGCTGGAGTACCACCCTTTACAATGAGCAGTTCTTC
TRBJ2-7 | NA | many | TRBV29-1 | CSALRDSYEQYF | TGCAGCGCCTTACGGGACTCCTACGAGCAGTACTTC